This T cell receptor beta chain was recovered during a study of early T cells in non-severe SARS-CoV-2 infection. This CDR3 has 14 residues. V lost 4 bases and J lost 4, with 11 bases in between. Germline lookup yields CDR1 MGHDK and CDR2 SYGVNS. TCRdb passed the 5' RACE reads through MiXCR, listing each CDR3 protein once. The table has about 110,000 distinct CDR3 sequences, about 12% seen once. The sequence derives from an adult who was a healthcare worker with PCR-confirmed SARS-CoV-2 infection or an uninfected control (not recorded which). This chain links TRBV25-1 with TRBJ1-5; tentative D call: TRBD1 (6 bases). Sequencing was performed on whole blood. The CDR3 DNA sequence: TGTGCCAGCAGTGGTCAGACAGGAAATCAGCCCCAGCATTTT. Translation: CASSGQTGNQPQHF. Full variable domain (rest looked up from reference TRBV25-1 and TRBJ1-5): EADIYQTPRYLVIGTGKKITLECSQTMGHDKMYWYQQDPGMELHLIHYSYGVNSTEKGDLSSESTVSRIRTEHFPLTLESARPSHTSQYLCASSGQTGNQPQHFGDGTRLSIL.